This T cell receptor beta chain was obtained from a study of shared clonotypes between healthy human individuals. Here immunoSEQ multiplex PCR was the method, and the copy in TCRdb shows in-frame clones only, minus some. This table holds over 1.4 million clones, more than 95% found once. The germline CDR1 and CDR2 sequences are SGHDT and YYEEEE. V was clipped by 1 base and J by 9 bases, with 5 bases between them. The CDR3 has 11 residues. A note on this clone: The sample has other DNA sequences that encode this CDR3 too.

The sequence came from a young man in good health. The chain employs TRBV5-6 and TRBJ2-1; D is ambiguous. Sequencing input: naive CD4+ T cells sorted from blood. Subset noted: CD45RA+ positively selected. In nucleotides, the CDR3 is TGTGCCAGCAGCTTGCGCGGTGAGCAGTTCTTC. This sequence encodes CASSLRGEQFF.